One and the same sample provided the 23 T cell receptor beta chains below, sequenced in a study of neurological immune-mediated disorders. A single record per CDR3 protein comes from TCRdb applying MiXCR to the 5' RACE reads. The table shows tens of thousands of distinct CDR3 sequences, with roughly 13% occurring only once. Sequencing was performed on PBMCs. The source of these receptors is a woman aged 55-69 years with HTLV-1-associated myelopathy (HAM/TSP).

This clonotype was recorded at least ten times. The rearrangement joins TRBV27 to TRBJ2-2; TRBD2 might be the D (5 bases). CDR1 is MNHEY, CDR2 SMNVEV, per germline (reference sequence). V gave up 5 bases and J gave up 7 bases, with 17 bases separating them. The CDR3 is 15 amino acids. This chain's CDR3 is CASSLLSGVGGELFF. CDR3 nucleotides: TGTGCCAGCAGTCTGCTCTCCGGGGTAGGCGGGGAGCTGTTTTTT.

To note about this clonotype: This sequence may be a read error, since a much larger clone differs from it by one base. The chain is built from TRBV12-5 and TRBJ2-1; D is ambiguous. Per the germline V gene, CDR1 is LGHNT and CDR2 is FRNRAP. CDR3 length: 11 amino acids. The CDR3 reads CVSGLVHEQFF. The CDR3 nucleotides are TGTGTTAGTGGTTTGGTCCATGAGCAGTTCTTC. The variable domain in full, with the rest retrieved from reference TRBV12-5 and TRBJ2-1, is DARVTQTPRHKVTEMGQEVTMRCQPILGHNTVFWYRQTMMQGLELLAYFRNRAPLDDSGMPKDRFSAEMPDATLATLKIQPSEPRDSAVYFCVSGLVHEQFFGPGTRLTVL.

This clonotype came up many times. The chain couples TRBV20-1 to TRBJ2-5; 7 positions agree with TRBD2. The CDR3 loop spans 14 amino acids. CDR1 is DFQATT and CDR2 is SNEGSKA in the germline V gene (reference sequence). Losses at the gene ends were 3 bases for V and 5 bases for J; bases not matched to a gene: 9. The CDR3: CSARGGTGYETQYF. The DNA for the CDR3 is TGCAGTGCTAGGGGAGGGACCGGGTACGAGACCCAGTACTTC.

In its sample, this clonotype was seen once. The gene calls are TRBV6-5 and TRBJ2-3, with D possibly matching TRBD2 (5 bases). With 7 bases removed from V and 1 base from J, the gap between germline ends came to 9 bases. CDR3 length: 13 residues. Germline V gene lookup returns CDR1 MNHEY and CDR2 SVGAGI. This CDR3 reads CASKYSGTDTQYF. The CDR3 nucleotides are TGTGCCAGCAAGTATAGCGGCACAGATACGCAGTATTTT.

There are a few counts of this clonotype. CDR3 residues: CASSEPSGLKDTDTQYF. The DNA for the CDR3 is TGCGCCAGCAGTGAACCTAGCGGCCTCAAGGATACAGATACGCAGTATTTT. The chain couples TRBV10-1 to TRBJ2-3; the match to TRBD2 covers 7 bases. The CDR3 totals 17 residues. The germline V gene encodes CDR1 WNHNN and CDR2 SYGVQD (reference sequence). V was pared by 3 bases and J by 3 bases, with 12 bases of the junction left unmatched.

This clonotype was seen at least ten times. CDR3 nucleotide sequence: TGCAGCGTTGGCAGGGATTTGAACACTGAAGCTTTCTTT. The encoded protein is CSVGRDLNTEAFF. This chain uses TRBV29-1 with TRBJ1-1, with a tentative D call TRBD1 (5 bases). V gave up 4 bases and J gave up 0 bases, with 9 bases separating them. Germline V gene sequence: CDR1 SQVTM, CDR2 ANQGSEA. The CDR3 spans 13 residues.

This clonotype has only a few counts. This sequence joins TRBV20-1 and TRBJ2-5; unclear D gene. Germline-derived CDR1 and CDR2 are DFQATT and SNEGSKA (reference sequence). V was trimmed by 0 bases and J by 7 bases, leaving 12 bases between them. The CDR3 length is 13 residues. CDR3 protein: CSARDVGLRTQYF. DNA for the CDR3: TGCAGTGCTAGAGATGTGGGCCTTCGGACCCAGTACTTC.

Remarks on this clonotype: At one boundary the junction diverges from the germline segment, which might be a read error. This rearrangement joins TRBV7-2 to TRBJ2-5, with D perhaps matching TRBD1 (6 bases). This CDR3 contains 14 residues. Germline CDR1 is SGHTA and CDR2 is FQGNSA. CDR3 coding DNA: TGTTCCAGCAGCCGGGACATGGGGCTGGAGACCCAGTACTTC. Protein product: CSSSRDMGLETQYF.

This clonotype was detected many times. The V and J genes are TRBV4-2 and TRBJ2-3, with 11 positions matching TRBD2. With V trimmed by 2 bases and J by 9 bases, 10 bases remained unmatched. The CDR3 has 16 amino acids. Germline loops: CDR1 LGHNA, CDR2 YNFKEQ. The CDR3 nucleotides read TGTGCCAGCAGCCAACCCACGACGACTAGCGGGAAGACGCAGTATTTT. This encodes CASSQPTTTSGKTQYF.

This clonotype occurred many times. The chain has TRBV20-1 and TRBJ1-4, with 8 bases aligning to TRBD1. The CDR3 runs 17 residues. Germline V gives CDR1 DFQATT, CDR2 SNEGSKA (reference sequence). The V segment lost 1 base and the J segment 0 bases; nucleotides outside the gene matches: 7. The CDR3 nucleotides read TGCAGTGCTAGAGCGCCGACAGGGGCTGCAACTAATGAAAAACTGTTTTTT. The encoded protein is CSARAPTGAATNEKLFF.

This clonotype was seen ten or more times. The CDR3 loop is CASSPAYSGNTIYF. The CDR3 bases are TGTGCCAGCAGCCCGGCCTACTCTGGAAACACCATATATTTT. V usage is TRBV6-5 and J usage is TRBJ1-3; D gene uncertain. CDR1 and CDR2 (germline): MNHEY, SVGAGI. The length of the CDR3 is 14 residues. V lost 6 bases to trimming and J lost 0 bases, with 9 bases between them.

The sample holds many counts of this clonotype. This chain links TRBV12-3 or TRBV12-4 with TRBJ1-5; the D is unclear. The CDR3 is 14 amino acids. With 5 bases removed from V and 2 bases from J, the gap between germline ends came to 10 bases. CDR3: CASSRPRGNQPQHF. DNA for the CDR3: TGTGCCAGCAGTCGGCCCCGGGGCAATCAGCCCCAGCATTTT.

This clonotype was picked up many times. The V gene is TRBV5-1, the J gene TRBJ2-5, with 13 nucleotides matching TRBD2. V trimming: 4 bases; J trimming: 2 bases; junction bases outside the gene matches: 8. Germline V CDR1 and CDR2: SGHRS, YFSETQ. This CDR3 is 17 amino acids long. DNA for the CDR3: TGCGCCAGCAGCCCCCATCGGACTAGCGGGAGTCAAGAGACCCAGTACTTC. This codes for CASSPHRTSGSQETQYF.

The chain carries TRBV28 and TRBJ2-7, with TRBD1 matching 7 bases. The germline V gene encodes CDR1 MDHEN and CDR2 SYDVKM. This CDR3 is 15 amino acids long. V lost 6 bases to trimming and J lost 6 bases; unmatched junction nucleotides: 14. The CDR3 DNA is TGTGCCAGCAGCAAAGACTATGACAGGGCCAGCGAGCAGTACTTC. It codes for CASSKDYDRASEQYF.

This clonotype appeared a few times. The CDR3 sequence: CASSLKVGPRTDTQYF. The CDR3 nucleotides read TGTGCCAGCAGTTTAAAAGTGGGACCTAGGACAGATACGCAGTATTTT. The chain has TRBV12-3 or TRBV12-4 and TRBJ2-3; D assignment may be TRBD1 or TRBD2 (5 bases each). This CDR3 is built from 16 residues. With 2 bases removed from V and 3 bases from J, the gap between germline ends came to 15 bases.

In this sample, this clonotype turned up many times. V gene TRBV12-3 or TRBV12-4 combines with J gene TRBJ1-1, with TRBD1 matching over 8 bases. The CDR3 spans 15 residues. V shed 5 bases, J shed 0 bases, and the junction held 5 bases outside the gene matches. CDR3 protein: CASSHRQGMNTEAFF. In nucleotides, the CDR3 is TGTGCCAGCAGTCACCGACAGGGGATGAACACTGAAGCTTTCTTT.

By share, this clonotype counts as medium-sized. The chain recombines TRBV28 with TRBJ2-7, with D unclear. The CDR3 has 12 residues. Germline CDR1 is MDHEN and CDR2 is SYDVKM. The ends were cut back, 6 bases at V and 2 bases at J, with 8 bases in the middle. The CDR3, as DNA: TGTGCCAGCAGCCGTACTACCTACGAGCAGTACTTC. Translated: CASSRTTYEQYF.

This clonotype appeared many times. V is TRBV20-1 and J is TRBJ2-7; D assignment may be TRBD1 or TRBD2 (6 bases each). V was shortened by 3 bases and J by 6 bases, with 21 bases between the two germline ends. The CDR3 sequence is 15 residues long. Germline V gene lookup returns CDR1 DFQATT and CDR2 SNEGSKA (reference sequence). The CDR3 region is CSASRPLAGQSEQYF. The CDR3 DNA follows: TGCAGTGCTAGCCGACCCCTGGCGGGACAATCCGAGCAGTACTTC.

This chain connects TRBV12-5 to TRBJ1-5; no clear D gene. V was pared by 6 bases and J by 6 bases, with 12 bases between. The CDR3 covers 13 residues. The germline V gene encodes CDR1 LGHNT and CDR2 FRNRAP. The CDR3 coding sequence is TGTGCTAGTGGGGTGCCCGGTGTTCAGCCCCAGCATTTT. Encoded protein: CASGVPGVQPQHF. Drawing the rest from reference TRBV12-5 and TRBJ1-5, the complete variable domain is DARVTQTPRHKVTEMGQEVTMRCQPILGHNTVFWYRQTMMQGLELLAYFRNRAPLDDSGMPKDRFSAEMPDATLATLKIQPSEPRDSAVYFCASGVPGVQPQHFGDGTRLSIL.

This clonotype was picked up many times. The V and J genes are TRBV20-1 and TRBJ1-1; tentatively, D is TRBD1 (6 bases). Looked up from germline, CDR1 is DFQATT and CDR2 is SNEGSKA (reference sequence). The CDR3 has 15 amino acids. Between the trimmed V and J ends, which lost 0 bases and 3 bases, there was a span of 14 bases. Written as DNA, the CDR3 is TGCAGTGCTAGAGATCTTAGGGGGAGATACACTGAAGCTTTCTTT. It is translated as CSARDLRGRYTEAFF.

This clonotype was counted at least ten times. The chain couples TRBV10-1 to TRBJ2-7, with D possibly TRBD1 on 6 matching bases. Germline CDR1 is WNHNN and CDR2 is SYGVQD (reference sequence). Trimming shortened V by 6 bases and J by 2 bases, and 11 bases separated the two germline ends. The length of the CDR3 is 13 residues. The CDR3 here is CASSRGPTYEQYF. Here the CDR3 DNA reads TGCGCCAGCAGCAGGGGCCCGACCTACGAGCAGTACTTC.

This clonotype was found a few times. The rearrangement links TRBV20-1 to TRBJ2-3, with 15 positions matching TRBD2. Germline CDR1 and CDR2: DFQATT and SNEGSKA (reference sequence). The J segment lost 0 bases and the V segment lost 5 bases, leaving 6 bases of the junction unmatched. This CDR3 region has 17 residues. This CDR3 reads CSAHGLAGGPSTDTQYF. CDR3 sequence (DNA): TGCAGTGCTCATGGACTAGCGGGAGGGCCTAGCACAGATACGCAGTATTTT.

This clonotype was seen a few times. The gene calls are TRBV20-1 and TRBJ1-2; 7 nucleotides line up with TRBD1. Germline CDR1 DFQATT, CDR2 SNEGSKA (reference sequence). This CDR3 contains 13 residues. The ends lost 5 bases at V and 2 bases at J; junction bases unmatched: 5. The CDR3 protein is CSALQGQNYGYTF. The DNA for the CDR3 is TGCAGTGCTCTTCAGGGACAGAACTATGGCTACACCTTC.